The 9 T cell receptor beta chains below come from one sample, sequenced in a study of T-cell reconstitution after alpha-beta-depleted transplantation in children. Unique molecular identifiers were incorporated during preparation of the TCRbeta library. TCRdb independently ran MiXCR on the PCR reads; one entry per CDR3 protein. The data contain about 610,000 distinct CDR3 sequences, over 9.5% of them singletons. The material was PBMCs from the stem cell graft donor, obtained from the stem cell graft. The receptor set was obtained from a human donor who donated a stem cell graft to a child with acute myeloid leukemia.

The gene calls are TRBV5-1 and TRBJ2-3, with a weak D call TRBD2 (6 bases). Trimming removed 6 bases from V and 1 base from J, with 15 bases in between. Looked up from germline, CDR1 is SGHRS and CDR2 is YFSETQ. CDR3 size: 15 residues. The CDR3 sequence is CASTLGGTGTDTQYF. DNA of the CDR3: TGCGCCAGCACGTTGGGCGGGACGGGCACAGATACGCAGTATTTT.

Only a few counts were recorded for this clonotype. CDR3 loop: CASSLADTYGYTF. CDR3 DNA sequence: TGCGCCAGCAGCCTCGCAGATACCTATGGCTACACCTTC. The V and J genes are TRBV5-1 and TRBJ1-2; D remains unclear. Germline CDR1 reads SGHRS; CDR2 reads YFSETQ. This CDR3 is 13 amino acids long. V was cut by 4 bases and J by 4 bases, with 11 bases left in between.

V gene TRBV20-1 combines with J gene TRBJ2-3; 8 bases are a match to TRBD2. The CDR3 length is 14 residues. From germline, CDR1 is DFQATT and CDR2 SNEGSKA (reference sequence). DNA of the CDR3: TGCACTTTCAACGGGGGGGGAGTAACAGATACGCAGTATTTT. Translation: CTFNGGGVTDTQYF.

This clonotype was seen only a few times. The rearrangement joins TRBV7-2 to TRBJ2-2, with D possibly being TRBD1 (6 bases). The CDR3 spans 15 residues. Germline V gives CDR1 SGHTA, CDR2 FQGNSA. The V gene lost 5 bases and the J gene lost 9 bases, with 19 bases spanning the gap. DNA of the CDR3: TGTGCCAGCAGCCAGGACCCTACAGGGTACAGGGAGCTGTTTTTT. Its translation is CASSQDPTGYRELFF. Full variable domain (missing parts from reference TRBV7-2 and TRBJ2-2): GAGVSQSPSNKVTEKGKDVELRCDPISGHTALYWYRQSLGQGLEFLIYFQGNSAPDKSGLPSDRFSAERTGGSVSTLTIQRTQQEDSAVYLCASSQDPTGYRELFFGEGSRLTVL.

This clonotype was observed many times. V usage is TRBV4-3 and J usage is TRBJ2-3; D uncertain. Germline V gives CDR1 LGHNA, CDR2 YSLEER. Trimming stripped 1 base from V and 1 base from J, with 12 bases between. The CDR3 spans 16 residues. The CDR3 reads CASSQGETPRTDTQYF. The CDR3 DNA is TGCGCCAGCAGCCAAGGCGAGACGCCCCGCACAGATACGCAGTATTTT.

This clonotype was observed a handful of times. This chain uses TRBV29-1 with TRBJ2-1, with TRBD2 identical over 8 bases. V shed 5 bases, J shed 0 bases, and the junction held 3 bases outside the gene matches. Germline loops: CDR1 SQVTM, CDR2 ANQGSEA. The CDR3 has 14 residues. CDR3 loop: CSVLGRDSYNEQFF. The DNA for the CDR3 is TGCAGCGTTCTCGGGAGGGACTCCTACAATGAGCAGTTCTTC.

The chain employs TRBV6-1 and TRBJ1-5; D is unresolved. Germline assignment: CDR1 MNHNS and CDR2 SASEGT. V lost 5 bases to trimming and J lost 1 base, with 15 bases between them. The CDR3 contains 16 residues. CDR3 sequence reads: CASSTPEDLSNQPQHF. CDR3 nucleotides: TGTGCCAGCAGTACCCCTGAGGATTTGAGCAATCAGCCCCAGCATTTT.

The sample holds many counts of this clonotype. The V call is TRBV7-6, the J call TRBJ2-7; TRBD2 agrees at 9 bases. V lost 1 base, J lost 7 bases, and 11 bases stayed unmatched. The CDR3 sequence is 16 residues long. The germline V gene encodes CDR1 SGHVS and CDR2 FNYEAQ. The CDR3, as DNA: TGTGCCAGCAGCTTAGGGCAGGAGCGGGAGGCGGGGGAGCAGTACTTC. Its protein product is CASSLGQEREAGEQYF.

The J gene is TRBJ1-2, the V gene TRBV12-3 or TRBV12-4; D unclear. Trimming pared 7 bases from V and 0 bases from J, leaving 12 bases between. This CDR3 contains 14 residues. CDR3 sequence (DNA): TGTGCCAGCACCCTCCGAGGCACTAACTATGGCTACACCTTC. It translates to CASTLRGTNYGYTF.